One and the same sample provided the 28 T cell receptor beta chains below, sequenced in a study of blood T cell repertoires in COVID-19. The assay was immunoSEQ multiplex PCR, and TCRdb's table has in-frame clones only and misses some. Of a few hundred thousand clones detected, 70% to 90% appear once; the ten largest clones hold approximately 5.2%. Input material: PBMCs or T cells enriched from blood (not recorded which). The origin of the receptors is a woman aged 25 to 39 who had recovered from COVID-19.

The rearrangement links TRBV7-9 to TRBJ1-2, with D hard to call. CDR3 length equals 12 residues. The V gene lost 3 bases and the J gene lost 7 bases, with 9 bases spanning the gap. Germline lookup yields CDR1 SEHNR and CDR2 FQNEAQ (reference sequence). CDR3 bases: TGTGCCAGCAGCTTCGGCAGAGGTGGCTACACCTTC. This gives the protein CASSFGRGGYTF.

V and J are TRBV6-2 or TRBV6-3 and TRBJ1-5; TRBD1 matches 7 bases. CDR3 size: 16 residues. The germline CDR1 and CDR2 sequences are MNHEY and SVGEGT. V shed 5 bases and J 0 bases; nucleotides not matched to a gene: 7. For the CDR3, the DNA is TGTGCCAGCAGTATGGAGGGGGCTTTTAGCAATCAGCCCCAGCATTTT. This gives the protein CASSMEGAFSNQPQHF.

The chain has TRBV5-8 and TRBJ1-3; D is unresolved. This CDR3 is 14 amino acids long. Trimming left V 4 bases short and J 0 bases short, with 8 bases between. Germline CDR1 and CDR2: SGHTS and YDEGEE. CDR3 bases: TGTGCCAGCAGCCACGAGAGCTCTGGAAACACCATATATTTT. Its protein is CASSHESSGNTIYF.

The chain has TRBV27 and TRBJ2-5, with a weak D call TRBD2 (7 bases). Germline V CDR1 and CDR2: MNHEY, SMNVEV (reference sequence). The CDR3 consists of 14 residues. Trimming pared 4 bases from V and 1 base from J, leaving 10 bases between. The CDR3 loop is CASSWAGAQETQYF. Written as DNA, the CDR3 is TGTGCCAGCAGTTGGGCGGGGGCCCAAGAGACCCAGTACTTC.

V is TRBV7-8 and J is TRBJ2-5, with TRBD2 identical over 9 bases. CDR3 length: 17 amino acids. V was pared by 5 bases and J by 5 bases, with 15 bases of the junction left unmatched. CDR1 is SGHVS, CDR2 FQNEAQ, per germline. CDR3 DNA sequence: TGTGCCAGCAGCCCTTTAAGCGGGGGGATACTTAGCGAGACCCAGTACTTC. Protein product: CASSPLSGGILSETQYF.

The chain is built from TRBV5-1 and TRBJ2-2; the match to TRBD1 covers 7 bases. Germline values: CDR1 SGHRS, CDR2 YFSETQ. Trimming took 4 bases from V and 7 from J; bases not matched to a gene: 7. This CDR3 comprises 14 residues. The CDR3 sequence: CASSKTGSGGELFF. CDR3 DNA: TGCGCCAGCAGCAAGACAGGGTCAGGCGGGGAGCTGTTTTTT.

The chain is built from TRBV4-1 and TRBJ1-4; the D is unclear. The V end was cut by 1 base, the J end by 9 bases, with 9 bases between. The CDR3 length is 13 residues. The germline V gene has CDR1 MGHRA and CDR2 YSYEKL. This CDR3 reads CASSQVAGKKLFF. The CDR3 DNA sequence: TGCGCCAGCAGCCAAGTAGCGGGAAAAAAACTGTTTTTT.

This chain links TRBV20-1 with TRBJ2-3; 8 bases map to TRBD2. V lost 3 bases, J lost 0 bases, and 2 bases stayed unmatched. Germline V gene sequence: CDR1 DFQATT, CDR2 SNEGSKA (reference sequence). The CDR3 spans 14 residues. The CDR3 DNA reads TGCAGTGCTAGTCCTAGCGGGAGCACAGATACGCAGTATTTT. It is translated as CSASPSGSTDTQYF.

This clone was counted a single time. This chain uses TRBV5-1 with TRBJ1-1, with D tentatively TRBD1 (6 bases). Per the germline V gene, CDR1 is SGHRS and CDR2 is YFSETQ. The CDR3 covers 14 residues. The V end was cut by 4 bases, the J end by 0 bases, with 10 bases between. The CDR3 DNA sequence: TGCGCCAGCAGCCAGCAGGGGCTGAACACTGAAGCTTTCTTT. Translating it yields CASSQQGLNTEAFF.

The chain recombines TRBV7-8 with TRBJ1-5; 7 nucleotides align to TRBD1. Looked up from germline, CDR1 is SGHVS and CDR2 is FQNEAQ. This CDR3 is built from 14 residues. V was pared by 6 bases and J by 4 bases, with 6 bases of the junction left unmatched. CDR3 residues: CASRPGTDNQPQHF. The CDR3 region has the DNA TGTGCCAGCAGGCCCGGGACAGATAATCAGCCCCAGCATTTT.

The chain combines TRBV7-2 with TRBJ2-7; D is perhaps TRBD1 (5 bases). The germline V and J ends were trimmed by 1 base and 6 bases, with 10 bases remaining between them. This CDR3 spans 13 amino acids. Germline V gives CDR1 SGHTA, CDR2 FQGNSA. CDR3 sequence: CASSLGARVEQYF. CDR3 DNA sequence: TGTGCCAGCAGCTTAGGGGCCAGGGTCGAGCAGTACTTC.

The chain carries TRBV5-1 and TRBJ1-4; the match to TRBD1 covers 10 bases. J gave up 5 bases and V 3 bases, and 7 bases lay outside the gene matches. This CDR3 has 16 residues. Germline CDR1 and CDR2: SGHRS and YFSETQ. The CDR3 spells CASSSRQGALNEKLFF. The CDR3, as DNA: TGCGCCAGCAGCTCCCGACAGGGGGCTCTGAATGAAAAACTGTTTTTT.

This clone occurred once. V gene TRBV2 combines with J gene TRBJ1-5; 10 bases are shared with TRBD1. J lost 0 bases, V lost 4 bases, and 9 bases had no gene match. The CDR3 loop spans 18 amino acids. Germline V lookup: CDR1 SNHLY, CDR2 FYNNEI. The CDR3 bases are TGTGCCAGCAGTGGAGGACAGGGGGAAGTCTATAGCAATCAGCCCCAGCATTTT. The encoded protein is CASSGGQGEVYSNQPQHF.

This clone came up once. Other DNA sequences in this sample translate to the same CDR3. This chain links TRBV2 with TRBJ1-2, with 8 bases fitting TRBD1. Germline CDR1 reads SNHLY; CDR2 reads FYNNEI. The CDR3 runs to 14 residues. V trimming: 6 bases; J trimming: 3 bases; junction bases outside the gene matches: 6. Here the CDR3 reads CASSLGQGDYGYTF. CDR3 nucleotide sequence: TGTGCCAGCAGCCTTGGACAGGGCGACTATGGCTACACCTTC.

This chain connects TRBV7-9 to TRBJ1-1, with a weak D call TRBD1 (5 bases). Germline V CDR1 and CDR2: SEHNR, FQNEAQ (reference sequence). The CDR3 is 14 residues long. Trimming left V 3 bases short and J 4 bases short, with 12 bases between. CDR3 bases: TGTGCCAGCAGCTTGAGGGGCGGGGGCACTGAAGCTTTCTTT. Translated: CASSLRGGGTEAFF.

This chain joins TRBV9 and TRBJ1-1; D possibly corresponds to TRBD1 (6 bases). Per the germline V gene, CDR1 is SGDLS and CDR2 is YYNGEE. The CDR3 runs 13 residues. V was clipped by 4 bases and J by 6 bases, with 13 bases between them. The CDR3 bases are TGTGCCAGCAGCCCACGACAGGCCTCTGAAGCTTTCTTT. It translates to CASSPRQASEAFF.

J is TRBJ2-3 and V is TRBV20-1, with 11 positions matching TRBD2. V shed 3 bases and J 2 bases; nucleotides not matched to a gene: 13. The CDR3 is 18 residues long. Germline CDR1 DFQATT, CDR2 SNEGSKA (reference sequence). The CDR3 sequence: CSASSSGGPTSDTDTQYF. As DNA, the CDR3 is TGCAGTGCTAGTTCTAGCGGGGGGCCAACGTCTGACACAGATACGCAGTATTTT.

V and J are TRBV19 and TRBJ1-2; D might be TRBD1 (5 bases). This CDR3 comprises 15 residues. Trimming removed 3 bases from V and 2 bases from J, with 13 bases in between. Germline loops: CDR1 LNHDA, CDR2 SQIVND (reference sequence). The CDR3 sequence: CASSISQGGNYGYTF. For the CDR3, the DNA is TGTGCCAGTAGTATCAGTCAGGGAGGGAACTATGGCTACACCTTC.

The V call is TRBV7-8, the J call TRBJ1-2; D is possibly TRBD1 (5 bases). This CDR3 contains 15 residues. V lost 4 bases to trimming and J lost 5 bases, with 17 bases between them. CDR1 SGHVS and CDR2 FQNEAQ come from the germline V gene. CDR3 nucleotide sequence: TGTGCCAGCAGCTCTAGACAGAATTCTCGGTATGGCTACACCTTC. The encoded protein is CASSSRQNSRYGYTF.

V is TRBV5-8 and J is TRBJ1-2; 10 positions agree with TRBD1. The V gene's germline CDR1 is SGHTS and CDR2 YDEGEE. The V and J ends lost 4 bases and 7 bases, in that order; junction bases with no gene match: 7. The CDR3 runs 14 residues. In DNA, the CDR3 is TGTGCCAGCAGCCCGGGACAGGGGCGTTCTGGCTACACCTTC. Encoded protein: CASSPGQGRSGYTF. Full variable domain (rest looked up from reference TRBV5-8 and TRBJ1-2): EAGVTQSPTHLIKTRGQQATLRCSPISGHTSVYWYQQALGLGLQFLLWYDEGEERNRGNFPPRFSGRQFPNYSSELNVNALELEDSALYLCASSPGQGRSGYTFGSGTRLTVV.

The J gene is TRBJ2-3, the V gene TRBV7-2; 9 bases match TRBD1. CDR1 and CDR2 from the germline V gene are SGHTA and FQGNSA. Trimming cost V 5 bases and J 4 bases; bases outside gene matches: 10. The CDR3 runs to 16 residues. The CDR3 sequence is CASSPPGQGPADTQYF. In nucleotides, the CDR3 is TGTGCCAGCAGCCCCCCGGGACAGGGCCCCGCAGATACGCAGTATTTT.

In nucleotides, the CDR3 is TGTGCCAGCAGCGTTGCACAGGGAAGGTCTGGAAACACCATATATTTT. Translated, it gives CASSVAQGRSGNTIYF. The chain combines TRBV9 with TRBJ1-3, with D maybe TRBD1 (6 bases). V was shortened by 2 bases and J by 1 base, with 13 bases between the two germline ends. The germline CDR1 and CDR2 sequences are SGDLS and YYNGEE. This CDR3 has 16 residues. The full variable domain, rest sourced from reference TRBV9 and TRBJ1-3, is DSGVTQTPKHLITATGQRVTLRCSPRSGDLSVYWYQQSLDQGLQFLIQYYNGEERAKGNILERFSAQQFPDLHSELNLSSLELGDSALYFCASSVAQGRSGNTIYFGEGSWLTVV.

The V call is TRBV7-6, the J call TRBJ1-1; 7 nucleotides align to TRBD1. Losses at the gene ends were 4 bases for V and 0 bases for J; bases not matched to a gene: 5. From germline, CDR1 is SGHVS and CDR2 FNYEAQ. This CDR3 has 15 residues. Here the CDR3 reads CASSSRDSMNTEAFF. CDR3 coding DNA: TGTGCCAGCAGCTCCCGGGACAGTATGAACACTGAAGCTTTCTTT.

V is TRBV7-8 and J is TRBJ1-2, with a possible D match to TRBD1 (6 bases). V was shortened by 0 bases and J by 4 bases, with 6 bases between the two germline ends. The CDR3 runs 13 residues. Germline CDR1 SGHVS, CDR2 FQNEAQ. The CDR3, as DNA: TGTGCCAGCAGCTTAGCAGGGGGCTATGGCTACACCTTC. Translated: CASSLAGGYGYTF. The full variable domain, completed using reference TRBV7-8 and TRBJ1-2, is GAGVSQSPRYKVAKRGQDVALRCDPISGHVSLFWYQQALGQGPEFLTYFQNEAQLDKSGLPSDRFFAERPEGSVSTLKIQRTQQEDSAVYLCASSLAGGYGYTFGSGTRLTVV.

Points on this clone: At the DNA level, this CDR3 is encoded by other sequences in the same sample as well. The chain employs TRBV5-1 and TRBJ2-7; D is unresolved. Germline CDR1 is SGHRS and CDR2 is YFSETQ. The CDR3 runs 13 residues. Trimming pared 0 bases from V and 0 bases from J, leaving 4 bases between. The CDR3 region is CASSLVASYEQYF. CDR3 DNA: TGCGCCAGCAGCTTGGTAGCCTCCTACGAGCAGTACTTC.

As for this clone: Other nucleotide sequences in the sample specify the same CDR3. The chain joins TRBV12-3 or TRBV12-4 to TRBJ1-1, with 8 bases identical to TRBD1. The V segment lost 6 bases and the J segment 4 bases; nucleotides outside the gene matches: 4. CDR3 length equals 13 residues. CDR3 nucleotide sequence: TGTGCCAGCAGCCTCGGACAGGGCACTGAAGCTTTCTTT. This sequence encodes CASSLGQGTEAFF.

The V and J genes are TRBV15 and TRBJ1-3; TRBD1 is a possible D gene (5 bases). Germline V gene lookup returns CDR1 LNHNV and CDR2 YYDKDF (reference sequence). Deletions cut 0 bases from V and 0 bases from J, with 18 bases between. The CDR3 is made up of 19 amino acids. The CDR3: CATSRDYSIWQGSGNTIYF. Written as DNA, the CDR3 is TGTGCCACCAGCAGAGATTATTCGATTTGGCAGGGCTCTGGAAACACCATATATTTT.

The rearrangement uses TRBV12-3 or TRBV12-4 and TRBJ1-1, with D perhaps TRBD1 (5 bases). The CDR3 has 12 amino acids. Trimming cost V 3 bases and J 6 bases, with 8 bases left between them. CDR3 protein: CASSFTGPEAFF. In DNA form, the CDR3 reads TGTGCCAGCAGTTTTACAGGTCCTGAAGCTTTCTTT.